Included here is one T cell receptor beta chain sequence, with context. The CDR3 contains 13 residues. Germline CDR1 reads MDHEN; CDR2 reads SYDVKM. With 4 bases clipped from V and 2 bases from J, the junction kept 1 base outside the gene matches. This sample stems from a study of Ad26.COV2.S vaccination and SARS-CoV-2 variants. Study-level background: COV1001, an Ad26.COV2.S trial, supplied this vaccine-arm donor.

Sequencing was performed with immunoSEQ multiplex PCR; in TCRdb, only in-frame clones are kept and a portion is missing. The repertoire includes more than 250,000 clones, about 87% of them detected once, and approximately 3.3% sits in the top ten. Treatment reported: some 20 received Ad26.COV2.S at low or high dose, single or two shots; about 5 received placebo; per-sample allocation not given. Samples were taken on day 63 after the first vaccine or placebo injection. The individual, an adult aged 18-55 years, was a donor in Boston. The chain employs TRBV28 and TRBJ1-2; 7 bases map to TRBD1. This specimen consisted of peripheral blood, obtained in a trial of Ad26.COV2.S vaccine versus placebo. The sequence derives from a person aged 18-65 years who received the Ad26.COV2.S COVID-19 vaccine or a placebo. CDR3 DNA: TGTGCCAGCAGTTCGGGACAGAACTATGGCTACACCTTC. It codes for CASSSGQNYGYTF.